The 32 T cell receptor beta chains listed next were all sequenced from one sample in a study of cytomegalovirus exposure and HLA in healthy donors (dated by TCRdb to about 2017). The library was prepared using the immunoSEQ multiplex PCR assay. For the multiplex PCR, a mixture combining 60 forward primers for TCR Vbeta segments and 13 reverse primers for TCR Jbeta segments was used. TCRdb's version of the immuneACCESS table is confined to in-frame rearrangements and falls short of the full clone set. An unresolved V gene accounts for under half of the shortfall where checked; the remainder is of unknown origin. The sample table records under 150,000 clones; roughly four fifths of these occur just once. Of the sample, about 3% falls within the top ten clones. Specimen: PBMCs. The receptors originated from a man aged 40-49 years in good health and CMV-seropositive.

The CDR3 sequence is CASSLGPTGGRNQPQHF. The CDR3 DNA is TGCGCCAGCAGCTTGGGGCCTACAGGGGGCCGCAATCAGCCCCAGCATTTT. V is TRBV5-1 and J is TRBJ1-5; 9 bases align to TRBD1. Trimming took 0 bases from V and 2 from J; bases not matched to a gene: 6. The CDR3 has 17 residues. Germline V gene data show CDR1 as SGHRS and CDR2 as YFSETQ.

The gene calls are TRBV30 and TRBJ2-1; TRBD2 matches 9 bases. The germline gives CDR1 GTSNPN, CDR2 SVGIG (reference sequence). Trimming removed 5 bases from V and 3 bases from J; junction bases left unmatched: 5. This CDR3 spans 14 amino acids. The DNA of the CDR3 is TGTGCCTGGGGGGGACTAGCCGGCTACAATGAGCAGTTCTTC. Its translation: CAWGGLAGYNEQFF.

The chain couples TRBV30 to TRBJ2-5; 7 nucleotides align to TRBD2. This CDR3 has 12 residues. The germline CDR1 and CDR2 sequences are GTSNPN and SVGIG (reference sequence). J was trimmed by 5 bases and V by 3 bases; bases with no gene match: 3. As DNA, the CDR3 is TGTGCCTGGAGGGGCGGGAGCGAGACCCAGTACTTC. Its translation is CAWRGGSETQYF.

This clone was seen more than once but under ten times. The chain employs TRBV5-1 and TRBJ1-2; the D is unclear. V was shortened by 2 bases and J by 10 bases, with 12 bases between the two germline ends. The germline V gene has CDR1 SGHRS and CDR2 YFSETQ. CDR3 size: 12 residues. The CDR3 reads CASSFVTADYTF. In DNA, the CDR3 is TGCGCCAGCAGCTTTGTTACGGCGGACTACACCTTC.

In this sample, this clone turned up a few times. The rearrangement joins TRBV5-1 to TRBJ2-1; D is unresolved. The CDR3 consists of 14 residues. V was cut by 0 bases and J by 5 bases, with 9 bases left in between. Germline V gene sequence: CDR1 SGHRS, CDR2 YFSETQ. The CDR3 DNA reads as TGCGCCAGCAGCTTGGCCAGTACCAACAATGAGCAGTTCTTC. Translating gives CASSLASTNNEQFF.

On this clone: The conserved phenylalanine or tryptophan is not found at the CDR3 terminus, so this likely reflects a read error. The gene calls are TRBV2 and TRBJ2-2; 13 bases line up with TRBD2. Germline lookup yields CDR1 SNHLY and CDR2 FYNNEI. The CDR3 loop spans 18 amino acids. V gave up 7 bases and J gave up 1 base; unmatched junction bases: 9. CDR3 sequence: CASTTWTSGSKNTGELFL. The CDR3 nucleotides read TGTGCCAGCACAACCTGGACTAGCGGGAGTAAGAACACCGGGGAGCTGTTTCTT.

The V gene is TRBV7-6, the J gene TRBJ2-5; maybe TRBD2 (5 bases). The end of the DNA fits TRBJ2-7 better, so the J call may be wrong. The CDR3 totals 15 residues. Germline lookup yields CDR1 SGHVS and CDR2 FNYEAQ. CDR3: CASSPGSALSYEQYF. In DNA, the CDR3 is TGTGCCAGCAGCCCCGGTAGCGCCCTCTCCTACGAGCAGTACTTC.

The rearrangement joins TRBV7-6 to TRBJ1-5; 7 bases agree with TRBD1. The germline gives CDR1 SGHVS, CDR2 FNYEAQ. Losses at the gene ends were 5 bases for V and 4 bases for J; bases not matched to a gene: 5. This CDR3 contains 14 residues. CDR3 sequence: CASSPRDSNQPQHF. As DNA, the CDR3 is TGTGCCAGCAGCCCCCGGGACAGTAATCAGCCCCAGCATTTT.

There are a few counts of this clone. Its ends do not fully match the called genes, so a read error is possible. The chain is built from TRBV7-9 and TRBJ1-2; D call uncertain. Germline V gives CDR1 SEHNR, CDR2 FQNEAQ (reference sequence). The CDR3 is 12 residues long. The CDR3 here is CSSSLTVYGYTF. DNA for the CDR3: TGTTCCAGCAGCCTCACGGTCTATGGCTACACCTTC.

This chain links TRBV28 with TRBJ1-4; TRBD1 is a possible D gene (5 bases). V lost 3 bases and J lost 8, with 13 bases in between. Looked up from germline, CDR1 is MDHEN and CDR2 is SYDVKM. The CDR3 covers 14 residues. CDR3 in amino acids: CASSFIRVEEKLFF. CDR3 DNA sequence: TGTGCCAGCAGTTTCATCAGGGTGGAGGAAAAACTGTTTTTT.

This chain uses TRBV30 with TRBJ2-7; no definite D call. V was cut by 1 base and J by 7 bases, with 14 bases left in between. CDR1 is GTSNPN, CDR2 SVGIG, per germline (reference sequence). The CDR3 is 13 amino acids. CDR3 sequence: CAWSGGAVWEQYF. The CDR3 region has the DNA TGTGCCTGGAGTGGCGGCGCGGTATGGGAGCAGTACTTC.

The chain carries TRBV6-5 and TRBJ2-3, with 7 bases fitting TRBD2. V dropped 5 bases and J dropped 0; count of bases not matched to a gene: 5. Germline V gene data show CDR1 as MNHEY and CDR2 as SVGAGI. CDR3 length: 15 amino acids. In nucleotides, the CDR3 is TGTGCCAGCAGTCTACTAGCGACGAGCACAGATACGCAGTATTTT. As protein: CASSLLATSTDTQYF.

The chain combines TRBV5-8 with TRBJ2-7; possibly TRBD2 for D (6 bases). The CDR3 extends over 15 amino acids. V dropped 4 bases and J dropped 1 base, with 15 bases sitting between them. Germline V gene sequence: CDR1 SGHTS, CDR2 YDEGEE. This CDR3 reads CASSTVLEGSYEQYF. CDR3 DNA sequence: TGTGCCAGCAGCACCGTCCTGGAGGGATCCTACGAGCAGTACTTC.

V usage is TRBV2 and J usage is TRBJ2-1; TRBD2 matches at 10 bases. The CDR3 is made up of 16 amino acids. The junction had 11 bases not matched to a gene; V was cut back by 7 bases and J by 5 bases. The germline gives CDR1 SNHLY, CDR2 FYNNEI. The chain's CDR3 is CASTDIAGGTHNEQFF. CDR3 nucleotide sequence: TGTGCCAGCACTGACATAGCGGGAGGAACACACAATGAGCAGTTCTTC.

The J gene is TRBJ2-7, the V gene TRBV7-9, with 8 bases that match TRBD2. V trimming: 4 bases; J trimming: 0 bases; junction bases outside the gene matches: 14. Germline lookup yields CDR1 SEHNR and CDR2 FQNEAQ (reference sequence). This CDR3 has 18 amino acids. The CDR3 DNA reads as TGTGCCAGCAGCTCGAACTCGGCTAGCGGGCTAAGCTCCTACGAGCAGTACTTC. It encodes CASSSNSASGLSSYEQYF.

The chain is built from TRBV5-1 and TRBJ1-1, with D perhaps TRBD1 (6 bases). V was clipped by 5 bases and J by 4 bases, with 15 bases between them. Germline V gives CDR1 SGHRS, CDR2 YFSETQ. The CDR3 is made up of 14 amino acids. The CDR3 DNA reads TGCGCCAGCAGACTCAAAAGGGACATCACTGAAGCTTTCTTT. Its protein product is CASRLKRDITEAFF.

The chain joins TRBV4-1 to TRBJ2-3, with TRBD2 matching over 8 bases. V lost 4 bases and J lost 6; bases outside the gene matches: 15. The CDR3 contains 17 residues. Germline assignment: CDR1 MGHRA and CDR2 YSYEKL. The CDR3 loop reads CASSPRRGSGSLDTQYF. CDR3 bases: TGCGCCAGCAGCCCCCGGCGGGGAAGCGGGAGTCTTGATACGCAGTATTTT.

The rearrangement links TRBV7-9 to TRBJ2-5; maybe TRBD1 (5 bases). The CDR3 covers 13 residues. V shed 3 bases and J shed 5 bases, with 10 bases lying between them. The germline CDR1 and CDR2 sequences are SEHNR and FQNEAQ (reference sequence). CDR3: CASSFKGAETQYF. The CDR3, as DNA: TGTGCCAGCAGCTTCAAAGGGGCTGAGACCCAGTACTTC.

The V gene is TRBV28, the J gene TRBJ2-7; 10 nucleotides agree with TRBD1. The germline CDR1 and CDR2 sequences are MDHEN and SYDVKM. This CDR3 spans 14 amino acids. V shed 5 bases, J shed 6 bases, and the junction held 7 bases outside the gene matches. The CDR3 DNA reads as TGTGCCAGCAGTACGGGACAGGGGTCTGGCGAGCAGTACTTC. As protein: CASSTGQGSGEQYF.

The CDR3 loop is CASSPRDNRSGYTF. DNA of the CDR3: TGTGCCAGCTCACCAAGGGACAACCGGTCCGGCTACACCTTC. This rearrangement joins TRBV18 to TRBJ1-2; TRBD1 might be the D (6 bases). The CDR3 spans 14 residues. Trimming left V 2 bases short and J 8 bases short, with 15 bases between. Germline V gives CDR1 KGHSH, CDR2 LQKENI.

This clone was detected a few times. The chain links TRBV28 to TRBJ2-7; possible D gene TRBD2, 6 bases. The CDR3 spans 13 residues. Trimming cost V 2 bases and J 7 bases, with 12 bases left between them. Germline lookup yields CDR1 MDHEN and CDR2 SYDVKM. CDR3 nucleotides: TGTGCCAGCAGTTTACCCCGTGGAGGGGAGCAGTACTTC. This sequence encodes CASSLPRGGEQYF.

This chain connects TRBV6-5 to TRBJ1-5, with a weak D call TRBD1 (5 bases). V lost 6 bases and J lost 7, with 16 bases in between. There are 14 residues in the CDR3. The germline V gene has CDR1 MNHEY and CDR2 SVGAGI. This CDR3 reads CASSHRGGNQPQHF. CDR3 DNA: TGTGCCAGCAGCCATCGGGGGGGAAACCAGCCCCAGCATTTT.

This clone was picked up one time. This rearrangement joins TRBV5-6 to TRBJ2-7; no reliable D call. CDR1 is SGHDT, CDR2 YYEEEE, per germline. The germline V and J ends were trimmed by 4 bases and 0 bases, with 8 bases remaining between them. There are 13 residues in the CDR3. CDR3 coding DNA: TGTGCCAGCAGCGGGCGTAGCTCCTACGAGCAGTACTTC. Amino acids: CASSGRSSYEQYF.

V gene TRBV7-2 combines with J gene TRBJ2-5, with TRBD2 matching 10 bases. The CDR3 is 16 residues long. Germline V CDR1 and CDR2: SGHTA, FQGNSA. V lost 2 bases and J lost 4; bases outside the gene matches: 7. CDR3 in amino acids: CASSLSSGSGGETQYF. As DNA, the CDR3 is TGTGCCAGCAGCTTATCTAGCGGGAGCGGAGGAGAGACCCAGTACTTC. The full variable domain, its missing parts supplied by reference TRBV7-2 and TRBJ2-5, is GAGVSQSPSNKVTEKGKDVELRCDPISGHTALYWYRQSLGQGLEFLIYFQGNSAPDKSGLPSDRFSAERTGGSVSTLTIQRTQQEDSAVYLCASSLSSGSGGETQYFGPGTRLLVL.

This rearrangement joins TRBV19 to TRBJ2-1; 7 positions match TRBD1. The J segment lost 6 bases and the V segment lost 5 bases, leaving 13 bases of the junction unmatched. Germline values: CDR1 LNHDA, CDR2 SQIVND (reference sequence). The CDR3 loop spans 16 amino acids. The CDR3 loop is CASSQRTGPPINEQFF. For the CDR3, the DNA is TGTGCCAGTAGTCAACGGACAGGCCCTCCCATCAATGAGCAGTTCTTC.

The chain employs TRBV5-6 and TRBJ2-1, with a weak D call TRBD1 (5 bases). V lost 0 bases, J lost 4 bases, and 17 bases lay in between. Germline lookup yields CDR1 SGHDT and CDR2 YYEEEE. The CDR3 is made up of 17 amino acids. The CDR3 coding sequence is TGTGCCAGCAGCTTGGCTATGGGCCAGGGTAGATACAATGAGCAGTTCTTC. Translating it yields CASSLAMGQGRYNEQFF.

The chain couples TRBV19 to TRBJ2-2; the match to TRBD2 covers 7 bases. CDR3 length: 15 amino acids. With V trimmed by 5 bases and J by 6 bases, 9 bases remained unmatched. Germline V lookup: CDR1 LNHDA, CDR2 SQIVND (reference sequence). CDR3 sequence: CASSVGLGYAGELFF. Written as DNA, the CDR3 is TGTGCCAGTAGTGTCGGACTAGGGTATGCCGGGGAGCTGTTTTTT.

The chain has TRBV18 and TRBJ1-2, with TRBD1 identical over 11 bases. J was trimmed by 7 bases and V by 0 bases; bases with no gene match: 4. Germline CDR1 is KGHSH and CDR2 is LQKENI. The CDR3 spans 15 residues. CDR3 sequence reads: CASSPPDRGLRGYTF. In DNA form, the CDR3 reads TGTGCCAGCTCACCACCGGACAGGGGGCTGCGTGGCTACACCTTC.

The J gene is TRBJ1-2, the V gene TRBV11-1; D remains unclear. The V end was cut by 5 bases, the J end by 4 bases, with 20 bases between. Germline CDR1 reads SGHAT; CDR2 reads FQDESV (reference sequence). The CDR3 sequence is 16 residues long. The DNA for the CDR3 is TGTGCCAGCAGCCCAGTTGAGATTCCCAACAGCTATGGCTACACCTTC. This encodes CASSPVEIPNSYGYTF.

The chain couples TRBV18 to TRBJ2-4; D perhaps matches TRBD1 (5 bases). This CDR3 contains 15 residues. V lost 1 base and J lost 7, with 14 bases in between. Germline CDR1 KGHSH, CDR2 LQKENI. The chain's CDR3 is CASSPQQQKGNIQYF. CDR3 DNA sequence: TGTGCCAGCTCACCACAACAGCAAAAGGGGAACATTCAGTACTTC.

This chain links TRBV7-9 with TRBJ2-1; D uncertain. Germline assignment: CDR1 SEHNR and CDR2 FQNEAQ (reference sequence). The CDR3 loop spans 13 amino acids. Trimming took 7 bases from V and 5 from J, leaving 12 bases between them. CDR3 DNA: TGTGCCAGCATGAGAGGTGGTCACAATGAGCAGTTCTTC. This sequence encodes CASMRGGHNEQFF.

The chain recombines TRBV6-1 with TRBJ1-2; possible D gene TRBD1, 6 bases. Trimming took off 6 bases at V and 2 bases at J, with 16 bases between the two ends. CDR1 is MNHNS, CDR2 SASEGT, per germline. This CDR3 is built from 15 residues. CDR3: CASRPTGYMNYGYTF. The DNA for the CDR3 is TGTGCCAGCAGACCCACAGGGTATATGAACTATGGCTACACCTTC.